The 18 T cell receptor beta chains given below trace back to one sample, sequenced in a study of blood T cell repertoires in COVID-19. This table comes from immunoSEQ multiplex PCR, and its TCRdb copy is limited to in-frame clones, with some not included. The sample has hundreds of thousands of clones, approximately 90% seen once. The sample comprised peripheral blood. These receptors came from a woman aged 35 to 49 who had recovered from COVID-19.

V usage is TRBV20-1 and J usage is TRBJ2-1; perhaps TRBD2 as D (6 bases). Looked up from germline, CDR1 is DFQATT and CDR2 is SNEGSKA (reference sequence). The CDR3 is made up of 17 amino acids. With 3 bases removed from V and 0 bases from J, the gap between germline ends came to 18 bases. CDR3 in amino acids: CSASGRETASSYNEQFF. The CDR3 coding sequence is TGCAGTGCTAGTGGCCGGGAGACAGCCAGCTCCTACAATGAGCAGTTCTTC.

V usage is TRBV6-4 and J usage is TRBJ2-6; maybe TRBD2 (6 bases). Trimming left V 2 bases short and J 4 bases short, with 9 bases between. The germline V gene has CDR1 MRHNA and CDR2 SNTAGT. The CDR3 covers 15 residues. This chain's CDR3 is CASSDGEVGANVLTF. Written as DNA, the CDR3 is TGTGCCAGCAGTGACGGGGAGGTGGGGGCCAACGTCCTGACTTTC.

This sequence joins TRBV2 and TRBJ1-2, with D unresolved. The CDR3 contains 13 residues. V was pared by 8 bases and J by 3 bases, with 13 bases between. CDR1 and CDR2 (germline): SNHLY, FYNNEI. The CDR3 protein is CASVWEADYGYTF. CDR3 nucleotide sequence: TGTGCCAGCGTATGGGAGGCCGACTATGGCTACACCTTC.

The chain combines TRBV5-4 with TRBJ2-1; 8 bases match TRBD2. The J segment lost 6 bases and the V segment lost 4 bases, leaving 9 bases of the junction unmatched. Looked up from germline, CDR1 is SGHNT and CDR2 is YYREEE (reference sequence). The CDR3 contains 15 residues. The CDR3 loop is CASSPGGLAGNEQFF. The CDR3 DNA reads TGTGCCAGCAGCCCCGGGGGCCTAGCGGGCAATGAGCAGTTCTTC.

The rearrangement links TRBV28 to TRBJ2-1; the D is unclear. The CDR3 has 21 amino acids. Germline values: CDR1 MDHEN, CDR2 SYDVKM. V lost 2 bases to trimming and J lost 0 bases, with 26 bases between them. CDR3 bases: TGTGCCAGCAGTTTACCTACCCCCACTAACCGATCCCCTAGCTCCTACAATGAGCAGTTCTTC. It specifies CASSLPTPTNRSPSSYNEQFF.

J is TRBJ2-2 and V is TRBV24-1, with a possible D match to TRBD1 (5 bases). Germline lookup yields CDR1 KGHDR and CDR2 SFDVKD. Trimming stripped 7 bases from V and 5 bases from J, with 13 bases between. The length of the CDR3 is 14 residues. The CDR3 nucleotides read TGTGCCACCAGCCTAACAGGTATTACCGGGGAGCTGTTTTTT. Its protein product is CATSLTGITGELFF.

The V and J genes are TRBV7-2 and TRBJ2-2; 7 bases are a match to TRBD1. The length of the CDR3 is 14 residues. J lost 5 bases, V lost 5 bases, and 5 bases had no gene match. The germline gives CDR1 SGHTA, CDR2 FQGNSA. The CDR3 is CASSALTGTGELFF. CDR3 coding DNA: TGTGCCAGCAGCGCATTGACAGGGACCGGGGAGCTGTTTTTT.

This CDR3 is CASSYSTGTQIQYF. The CDR3 DNA is TGTGCCAGCAGTTACTCGACCGGGACTCAAATTCAGTACTTC. V is TRBV6-5 and J is TRBJ2-7; weak D call: TRBD2 (6 bases). V was clipped by 0 bases and J by 10 bases, with 16 bases between them. This CDR3 has 14 residues. Looked up from germline, CDR1 is MNHEY and CDR2 is SVGAGI.

In its sample, this clone was seen once. The chain carries TRBV24-1 and TRBJ2-1; 11 nucleotides line up with TRBD2. Losses at the gene ends were 8 bases for V and 5 bases for J; bases not matched to a gene: 4. The CDR3 contains 14 residues. From germline, CDR1 is KGHDR and CDR2 SFDVKD. The CDR3 nucleotides read TGTGCCACCACCGGGACTAGCGGCGACAATGAGCAGTTCTTC. This sequence encodes CATTGTSGDNEQFF.

This clone was picked up one time. The genes are TRBV5-8 and TRBJ2-5; 7 bases match TRBD1. Germline-derived CDR1 and CDR2 are SGHTS and YDEGEE. This CDR3 is 14 amino acids long. J gave up 4 bases and V 4 bases, and 7 bases lay outside the gene matches. The CDR3 loop reads CASSGPRQGETQYF. The CDR3 nucleotides read TGTGCCAGCAGCGGGCCTCGACAGGGAGAGACCCAGTACTTC.

The V call is TRBV5-1, the J call TRBJ1-2; 7 bases align to TRBD1. The CDR3 has 15 amino acids. V dropped 2 bases and J dropped 5; count of bases not matched to a gene: 9. Germline CDR1 is SGHRS and CDR2 is YFSETQ. CDR3: CASSFGDREGYGYTF. As DNA, the CDR3 is TGCGCCAGCAGCTTCGGAGACAGGGAAGGATATGGCTACACCTTC.

The V and J genes are TRBV3-1 (or the pseudogene TRBV3-2) and TRBJ2-3; 9 bases line up with TRBD2. The germline V gene encodes CDR1 LGHDT and CDR2 YNNKEL (reference sequence). V lost 5 bases and J lost 2; bases outside the gene matches: 11. This CDR3 has 17 amino acids. The DNA for the CDR3 is TGTGCCAGCAGCTTTCAAGCGGGGGGCCTACTCACAGATACGCAGTATTTT. Translating it yields CASSFQAGGLLTDTQYF.

This sequence joins TRBV11-1 and TRBJ2-5, with 8 bases aligning to TRBD1. The CDR3 covers 16 residues. Germline V gives CDR1 SGHAT, CDR2 FQDESV (reference sequence). With 3 bases clipped from V and 1 base from J, the junction kept 7 bases outside the gene matches. DNA for the CDR3: TGTGCCAGCAGCTTGGGACAGGATTTTGGCCAAGAGACCCAGTACTTC. Protein product: CASSLGQDFGQETQYF.

The chain combines TRBV3-1 (or the pseudogene TRBV3-2) with TRBJ2-7, with 10 positions matching TRBD2. J was trimmed by 2 bases and V by 5 bases; bases with no gene match: 12. The CDR3 loop spans 17 amino acids. The germline V gene encodes CDR1 LGHDT and CDR2 YNNKEL (reference sequence). This CDR3 is CASSFERGGPGTYEQYF. The CDR3 nucleotides read TGTGCCAGCAGCTTTGAGCGGGGGGGCCCGGGGACCTACGAGCAGTACTTC.

This clone was seen only once. This sequence joins TRBV11-2 and TRBJ2-1; TRBD1 agrees at 8 bases. The germline V gene has CDR1 SGHAT and CDR2 FQNNGV. The CDR3 sequence is 15 residues long. The J segment lost 6 bases and the V segment lost 0 bases, leaving 4 bases of the junction unmatched. CDR3 sequence reads: CASSLEGQGVNEQFF. CDR3 nucleotide sequence: TGTGCCAGCAGCTTAGAAGGACAGGGAGTCAATGAGCAGTTCTTC.

The rearrangement links TRBV3-1 (or the pseudogene TRBV3-2) to TRBJ2-1; TRBD2 agrees at 8 bases. CDR3 length: 15 residues. The germline CDR1 and CDR2 sequences are LGHDT and YNNKEL (reference sequence). V gave up 4 bases and J gave up 11 bases; unmatched junction bases: 13. Here the CDR3 reads CASSLDAVAGLKQFF. The CDR3 coding sequence is TGTGCCAGCAGCCTTGATGCGGTAGCGGGATTAAAGCAGTTCTTC.

This chain connects TRBV25-1 to TRBJ2-5; TRBD1 might be the D (6 bases). This CDR3 is built from 14 residues. V dropped 8 bases and J dropped 2 bases, with 15 bases sitting between them. Germline CDR1 reads MGHDK; CDR2 reads SYGVNS. CDR3 loop: CASAGTRSQETQYF. The CDR3 DNA follows: TGTGCCAGCGCCGGGACACGGTCTCAAGAGACCCAGTACTTC.

V and J are TRBV6-5 and TRBJ2-7, with TRBD2 matching over 8 bases. The junction had 12 bases not matched to a gene; V was cut back by 5 bases and J by 9 bases. The CDR3 loop spans 14 amino acids. Germline V gene sequence: CDR1 MNHEY, CDR2 SVGAGI. DNA of the CDR3: TGTGCCAGCAGTCCCGGGACGGGAGGGCACGGGCAGTACTTC. This encodes CASSPGTGGHGQYF.